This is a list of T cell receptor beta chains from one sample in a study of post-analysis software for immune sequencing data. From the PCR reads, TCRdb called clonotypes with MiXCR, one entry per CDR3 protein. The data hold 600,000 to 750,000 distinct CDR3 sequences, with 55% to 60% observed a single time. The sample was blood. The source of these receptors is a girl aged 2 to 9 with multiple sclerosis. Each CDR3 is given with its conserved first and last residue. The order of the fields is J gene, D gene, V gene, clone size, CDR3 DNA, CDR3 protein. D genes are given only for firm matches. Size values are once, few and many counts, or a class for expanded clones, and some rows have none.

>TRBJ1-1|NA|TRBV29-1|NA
TGCAGCGCTGGACTGGGGAACACTGAAGCTTTCTTT
CSAGLGNTEAFF
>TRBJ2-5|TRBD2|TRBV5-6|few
TGTGCCAGCAGCTTGTCAGCGGGAGGCAGGGGGAGGGAGACCCAGTACTTC
CASSLSAGGRGRETQYF
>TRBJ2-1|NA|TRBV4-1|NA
TGCGCCAGTCTTGGGACGGACTACAATGAGCAGTTCTTC
CASLGTDYNEQFF
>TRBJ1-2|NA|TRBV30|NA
TGTGCCTGGAAGGGAGCCCCGGGGAACTATGGCTACACCTTC
CAWKGAPGNYGYTF
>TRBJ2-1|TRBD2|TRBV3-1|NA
TGTGCCAGTCCCCAGGGAGCGGGGGTGTGGAATGAGCAGTTCTTC
CASPQGAGVWNEQFF
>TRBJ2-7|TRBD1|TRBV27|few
TGTGCCAGCCGTAGGGCGGCAGGGGGCGAGCAGTACTTC
CASRRAAGGEQYF
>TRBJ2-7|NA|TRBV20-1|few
TGCAGTGTCTTCGGAGTCGACTACGAGCAGTACTTC
CSVFGVDYEQYF
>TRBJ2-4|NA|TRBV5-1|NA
TGCGCCAGCAGCTTCGGGACCGCAGATAACATTCAGTACTTC
CASSFGTADNIQYF
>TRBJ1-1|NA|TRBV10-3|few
TGTGCCATCAGTGTCCACCAACAGGCTGAAGCTTTCTTT
CAISVHQQAEAFF
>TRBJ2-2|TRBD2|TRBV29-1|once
TGCAGCGTTGAAGCCCGGGGGGAATCGAGAACCGGGGAGCTGTTTTTT
CSVEARGESRTGELFF
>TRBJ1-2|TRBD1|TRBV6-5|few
TGTGCCAGCAGTTCTGCCGGACAGGCCCCTGCTGGCTACACCTTC
CASSSAGQAPAGYTF
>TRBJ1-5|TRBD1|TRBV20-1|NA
TGCAGTGCTAGAGCCGGACAGGGGATTAAAGGAGGGCCCCAGCATTTT
CSARAGQGIKGGPQHF
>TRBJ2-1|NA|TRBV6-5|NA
TGTGCCAGCAGTCGTGGGGGGCCTGGTGTGAATGAGCAGTTCTTC
CASSRGGPGVNEQFF
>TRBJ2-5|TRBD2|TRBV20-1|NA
TGCAGTGCTAGACACCTAGCGGGGGAAGAGACCCAGTACTTC
CSARHLAGEETQYF
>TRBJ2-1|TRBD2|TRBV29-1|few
TGCAGCGTTGAAGTTATGCGGGGGGGAGGCAATGAGCAGTTCTTC
CSVEVMRGGGNEQFF
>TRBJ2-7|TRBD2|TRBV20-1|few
TGCAGTGCTAGAGGGACTAGCGACCACGAGCAGTACTTC
CSARGTSDHEQYF
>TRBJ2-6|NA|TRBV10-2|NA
TGCGCCAGCCTCAGGGGCTCCCTCTCTGGGGCCAACGTCCTGACTTTC
CASLRGSLSGANVLTF
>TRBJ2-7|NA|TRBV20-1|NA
TGCAGTGCTAGTCCAACAGGTACCTCTCGGGAGCAGTACTTC
CSASPTGTSREQYF
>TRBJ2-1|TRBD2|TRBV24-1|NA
TGTGCCACCAGTGATTCGGGCCGGTCGGGGGGGAGCTCCTACAATGAGCAGTTCTTC
CATSDSGRSGGSSYNEQFF
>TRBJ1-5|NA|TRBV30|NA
TGTGCCTGGAGTGCGGACAGCAGCAATCAGCCCCAGCATTTT
CAWSADSSNQPQHF
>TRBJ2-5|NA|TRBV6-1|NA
TGTGCCAGCGCGGAATATCCGACAGCACTTCCGCAGGAGACCCAGTACTTC
CASAEYPTALPQETQYF
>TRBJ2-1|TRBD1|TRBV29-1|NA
TGCAGCGTTGAAGAACCCCGGGACAGGGGGTACAATGAGCAGTTCTTC
CSVEEPRDRGYNEQFF
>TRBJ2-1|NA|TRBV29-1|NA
TGCAGTGCGACTACTTTATCCTACAATGAGCAGTTCTTC
CSATTLSYNEQFF
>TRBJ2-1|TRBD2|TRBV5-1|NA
TGCGCCAGCAGCATACTAGCGGGAGGAGTATATGAGCAGTTCTTC
CASSILAGGVYEQFF
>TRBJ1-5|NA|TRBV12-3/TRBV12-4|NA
TGTGCCAGCAGGGGGGCTAATAGCAATCAGCCCCAGCATTTT
CASRGANSNQPQHF
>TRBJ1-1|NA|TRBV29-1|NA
TGCAGCGCTGAACAGCCGAACACTGAAGCTTTCTTT
CSAEQPNTEAFF
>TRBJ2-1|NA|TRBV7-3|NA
TGTGCCAGCAGCTTAACGGCCGGGGACAATGAGCAGTTCTTC
CASSLTAGDNEQFF
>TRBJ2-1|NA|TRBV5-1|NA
TGCGCCAGCAGCGTGGGGTTGGGGGCCTACAATGAGCAGTTCTTC
CASSVGLGAYNEQFF
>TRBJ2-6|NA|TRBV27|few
TGTGCCAGCAGTTTAATTCAGGGCTCCCCTGGGGCCAACGTCCTGACTTTC
CASSLIQGSPGANVLTF
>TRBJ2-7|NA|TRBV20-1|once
TGCAGTGCTAGAGAAGTGGTATACGAGCAGTACTTC
CSAREVVYEQYF
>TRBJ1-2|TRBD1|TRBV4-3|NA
TGCGCCAGCAGGGAGACAGGGGGCGCAGGAGGCTACACCTTC
CASRETGGAGGYTF
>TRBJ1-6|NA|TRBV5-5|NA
TGTGCCAGCAGCTTGGCCGCGGGGCCACATAATTCACCCCTCCACTTT
CASSLAAGPHNSPLHF
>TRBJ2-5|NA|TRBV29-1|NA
TGCAGCGTTGAAGAGGACGGGGAGAAGACCCAGTACTTC
CSVEEDGEKTQYF
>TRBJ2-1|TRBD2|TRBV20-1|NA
TGCAGTGCTAGAGCCCCAAGACTAGCGGGAGGTAGGGGCAATGAGCAGTTCTTC
CSARAPRLAGGRGNEQFF
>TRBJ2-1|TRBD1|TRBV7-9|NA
TGTGCCAGCAGCTCTCCCTATGGACAGGAGCCCTACAATGAGCAGTTCTTC
CASSSPYGQEPYNEQFF
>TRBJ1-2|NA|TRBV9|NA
TGTGCCAGCAGCGTGGCAGGGCCCGACGGCTACACCTTC
CASSVAGPDGYTF
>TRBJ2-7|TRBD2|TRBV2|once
TGTGCCAGCAGTGCCCATTACCAGCGGGAGCAATACGAGCAGTACTTC
CASSAHYQREQYEQYF
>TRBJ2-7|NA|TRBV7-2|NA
TGTGCCAGCAGCTTTAGCGAATCTCTCCCCTACGAGCAGTACTTC
CASSFSESLPYEQYF
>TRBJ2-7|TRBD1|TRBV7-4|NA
TGTGCCAGCAGCTTGCCCAGCGACAGGGGTCAAGTCCATTCTCCCTACAGCTCCTACGAGCAGTACTTC
CASSLPSDRGQVHSPYSSYEQYF
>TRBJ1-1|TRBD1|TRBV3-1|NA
TGTGCCAGCAGCCAAGATCTGCAGGGGGACACTGAAGCTTTCTTT
CASSQDLQGDTEAFF
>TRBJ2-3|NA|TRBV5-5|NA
TGTGCCAGCAGTCCCTGGTGGGGCACAGATACGCAGTATTTT
CASSPWWGTDTQYF
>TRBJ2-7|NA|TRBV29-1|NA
TGCAGCGTTGGAAAGGGTAAAGTGAACGAGCAGTACTTC
CSVGKGKVNEQYF
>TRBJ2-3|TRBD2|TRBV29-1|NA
TGCAGCTGTGCGGGGGAGGTAGATACGCAGTATTTT
CSCAGEVDTQYF
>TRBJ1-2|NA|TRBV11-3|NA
TGTGCCAGCAGCTTAGATCGACAGGCCTATGGCTACACCTTC
CASSLDRQAYGYTF
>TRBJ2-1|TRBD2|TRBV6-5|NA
TGTGCCAGCAGTTCCCCGACTAGCGGGGGGGTCGATGAGCAGTTCTTC
CASSSPTSGGVDEQFF
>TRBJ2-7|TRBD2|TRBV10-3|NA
TGTGCCATCAGTGAGGGACTAGCGGAGACCTACGAGCAGTACTTC
CAISEGLAETYEQYF
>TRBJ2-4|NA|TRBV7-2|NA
TGTGCCAGCAGCTTAGGTTTTAAAAGCGTGGGGGCCAAAAACATTCAGTACTTC
CASSLGFKSVGAKNIQYF
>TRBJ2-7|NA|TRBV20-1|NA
TGCAGTGCGCACTCGGCAAGTCTGGGCGGGACCTACGAACAGTACTTC
CSAHSASLGGTYEQYF
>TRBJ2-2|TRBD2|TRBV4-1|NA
TGCGCCAGCAGCCAACCGGGACTAGCGACGAACACCGGGGAGCTGTTTTTT
CASSQPGLATNTGELFF
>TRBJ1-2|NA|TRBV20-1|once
TGCAGTGCTCGGGCCGCCAACTATGGCTACACCTTC
CSARAANYGYTF
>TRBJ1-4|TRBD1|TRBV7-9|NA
TGTGCCAGCAGCTCCCTGACAGGGGCTAATGAAAAACTGTTTTTT
CASSSLTGANEKLFF
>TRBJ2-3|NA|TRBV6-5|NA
TGTGCCAGCAGAGCATATGAGGATACGCAGTATTTT
CASRAYEDTQYF
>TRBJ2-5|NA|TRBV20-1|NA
TGCAGTGCTAGACTGAACGGGGAGACTCAGTACTTC
CSARLNGETQYF
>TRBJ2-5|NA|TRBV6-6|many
TGTGCCAGCAGTCCCGCCCCAGGGACCCAGTACTTC
CASSPAPGTQYF
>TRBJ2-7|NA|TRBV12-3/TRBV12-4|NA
TGTGCCAGCAGTGCCTACTACGAGCAGTACTTC
CASSAYYEQYF